Reported below is one T cell receptor (beta chain). No antigen is known for it. The data are from a study of cytomegalovirus exposure and HLA in healthy donors. The table came from immunoSEQ multiplex PCR; TCRdb's copy has only in-frame clones and leaves some out. The sample contains over 100,000 clones, 70% to 90% of which appear only once. After removal of 5 bases from V and 4 bases from J, the junction contained 4 bases not matched to a gene. This CDR3 comprises 14 residues. Per the germline V gene, CDR1 is MNHNS and CDR2 is SASEGT. Whole-study findings and limits: Specificity of three CMV-associated chains for CMV antigens was verified in vitro.

The chain links TRBV6-1 to TRBJ2-2, with 7 bases matching TRBD2. The specimen was PBMCs. This TCR was sampled from a woman aged 18-29 years in good health and CMV-seropositive. This CDR3 reads CASSIGGGTGELFF. In nucleotides, the CDR3 is TGTGCCAGCAGTATCGGCGGGGGCACCGGGGAGCTGTTTTTT.